Below are 18 T cell receptor beta chains sequenced from a single sample in a study of cytotoxic CD8 clonotypes in ibrutinib-treated CLL. Produced via immunoSEQ multiplex PCR; TCRdb's table is partial and in-frame only. The sample has roughly 47,000 clones, approximately 50% seen once; the top ten hold approximately 32%. Source: PBMCs, taken after 12 months of ibrutinib treatment. The receptor source for this set is a human donor with chronic lymphocytic leukemia.

The V gene is TRBV7-9, the J gene TRBJ1-1; possibly TRBD1 for D (5 bases). Between the trimmed V and J ends, which lost 5 bases and 1 base, there was a span of 11 bases. The CDR3 covers 14 residues. Germline V gene sequence: CDR1 SEHNR, CDR2 FQNEAQ (reference sequence). CDR3 in amino acids: CASSRGGANTEAFF. The CDR3 region has the DNA TGTGCCAGCAGCCGTGGAGGGGCGAACACTGAAGCTTTCTTT.

This chain links TRBV11-3 with TRBJ2-2, with D unresolved. This CDR3 is 12 amino acids long. V dropped 1 base and J dropped 7 bases, with 4 bases sitting between them. The germline V gene has CDR1 SGHNT and CDR2 YENEEA. CDR3 protein: CASSLAGGELFF. The DNA for the CDR3 is TGTGCCAGCAGCTTAGCGGGCGGGGAGCTGTTTTTT.

DNA of the CDR3: TGTGCCAGCAGTTCTCGAGGCACCATATATTTT. Protein sequence: CASSSRGTIYF. The chain links TRBV28 to TRBJ1-3; D call uncertain. CDR3 size: 11 residues. The V gene's germline CDR1 is MDHEN and CDR2 SYDVKM. The germline V and J ends were trimmed by 4 bases and 9 bases, with 7 bases remaining between them.

This clone was detected a few times. The chain joins TRBV29-1 to TRBJ2-1, with D uncertain. Trimming took off 6 bases at V and 9 bases at J, with 9 bases between the two ends. The CDR3 totals 10 residues. Germline CDR1 is SQVTM and CDR2 is ANQGSEA. CDR3 sequence (DNA): TGCAGCGTCGAATTCGGTGAGCAGTTCTTC. This gives the protein CSVEFGEQFF.

The V gene is TRBV2, the J gene TRBJ2-5; 7 bases are shared with TRBD1. The end of the DNA is better explained by TRBJ2-7, so the J call may be wrong. CDR3 length: 15 amino acids. CDR1 is SNHLY, CDR2 FYNNEI, per germline. CDR3 in amino acids: CASSVRQGRDYEQYF. The CDR3 coding sequence is TGTGCCAGCAGCGTCAGACAGGGTAGGGACTACGAGCAGTACTTC.

The J gene is TRBJ1-6, the V gene TRBV28; 8 bases agree with TRBD1. V lost 9 bases to trimming and J lost 10 bases; unmatched junction nucleotides: 5. Per the germline V gene, CDR1 is MDHEN and CDR2 is SYDVKM. The CDR3 is 12 amino acids. CDR3 nucleotide sequence: TGTGCCAGTAGGACAGGGAGCTCACCCCTCCACTTT. This gives the protein CASRTGSSPLHF.

V is TRBV2 and J is TRBJ2-7; 14 nucleotides align to TRBD2. Germline V gene data show CDR1 as SNHLY and CDR2 as FYNNEI. V lost 9 bases to trimming and J lost 6 bases; unmatched junction nucleotides: 7. The CDR3 is made up of 14 amino acids. The CDR3 nucleotides read TGTGCCAGTTCGGGACTAGCGGGAGTCGGCGAGCAGTACTTC. It translates to CASSGLAGVGEQYF.

This clone has only a few counts. The chain uses TRBV2 and TRBJ2-5, with 7 positions matching TRBD2. This CDR3 is 12 amino acids long. Unmatched junction bases numbered 1, after V lost 4 bases and J lost 5 bases. The germline CDR1 and CDR2 sequences are SNHLY and FYNNEI. The CDR3 here is CASSVTSETQYF. The CDR3 DNA sequence: TGTGCCAGCAGTGTGACTAGCGAGACCCAGTACTTC. Full variable domain (outside the CDR3, taken from reference TRBV2 and TRBJ2-5): EPEVTQTPSHQVTQMGQEVILRCVPISNHLYFYWYRQILGQKVEFLVSFYNNEISEKSEIFDDQFSVERPDGSNFTLKIRSTKLEDSAMYFCASSVTSETQYFGPGTRLLVL.

The chain uses TRBV21-1 and TRBJ1-5; the table gives TRBD1 as D, unverified against the DNA. TRBV21-1 is a recognized pseudogene. The CDR3 loop spans 12 amino acids. The DNA of the CDR3 is TGTGCCAGCGGCTCTTTGGATCAGCCCCAGCATTTT. This gives the protein CASGSLDQPQHF.

At least ten counts were recorded for this clone. The chain has TRBV9 and TRBJ2-1, with 9 bases that match TRBD2. This CDR3 contains 16 residues. With V trimmed by 4 bases and J by 1 base, 6 bases remained unmatched. In germline, CDR1 is SGDLS, CDR2 YYNGEE. The CDR3 DNA follows: TGTGCCAGCAGCCCACGACTAGCGGTTTCCTACAATGAGCAGTTCTTC. Residues: CASSPRLAVSYNEQFF.

This clone came up a few times. The rearrangement links TRBV5-6 to TRBJ1-1; perhaps TRBD1 as D (6 bases). CDR1 is SGHDT and CDR2 is YYEEEE in the germline V gene. Trimming stripped 4 bases from V and 0 bases from J, with 16 bases between. The CDR3 spans 16 residues. CDR3 sequence: CASSLRGAQVNTEAFF. The DNA of the CDR3 is TGTGCCAGCAGCCTTAGGGGGGCTCAGGTGAACACTGAAGCTTTCTTT.

The genes are TRBV9 and TRBJ1-1; weak D call: TRBD1 (6 bases). This CDR3 comprises 16 residues. The V gene lost 2 bases and the J gene lost 0 bases, with 14 bases spanning the gap. Germline lookup yields CDR1 SGDLS and CDR2 YYNGEE. The CDR3 protein is CASSVGLTGLNTEAFF. Here the CDR3 DNA reads TGTGCCAGCAGCGTGGGGCTGACAGGTCTGAACACTGAAGCTTTCTTT.

The CDR3 loop is CASIPIGGETQYF. CDR3 DNA: TGTGCCAGCATCCCTATAGGGGGGGAGACCCAGTACTTC. The chain recombines TRBV7-2 with TRBJ2-5; either TRBD1 or TRBD2 may fit D (6 bases each). V lost 7 bases and J 5 bases, leaving 14 bases between the germline ends. Germline-derived CDR1 and CDR2 are SGHTA and FQGNSA. There are 13 residues in the CDR3.

V is TRBV6-5 and J is TRBJ2-3; D uncertain. The CDR3 consists of 14 residues. CDR1 MNHEY and CDR2 SVGAGI come from the germline V gene. V dropped 2 bases and J dropped 4 bases, with 10 bases sitting between them. As DNA, the CDR3 is TGTGCCAGCAGTTACGATGGTGTCGCAGATACGCAGTATTTT. Encoded protein: CASSYDGVADTQYF.

This clone was seen a single time. The rearrangement joins TRBV27 to TRBJ1-4; D remains unclear. Trimming took 6 bases from V and 8 from J, leaving 13 bases between them. CDR3 size: 13 residues. CDR1 and CDR2 from the germline V gene are MNHEY and SMNVEV (reference sequence). CDR3 loop: CASSHGIREKLFF. The CDR3 nucleotides are TGTGCCAGCAGCCACGGAATTCGGGAAAAACTGTTTTTT.

In the case of this clone: The junction departs from the called germline gene at one end, perhaps through a read error. The V and J genes are TRBV7-7 and TRBJ2-5, with 7 bases matching TRBD2. Germline CDR1 reads SSHAT; CDR2 reads FNYEAQ (reference sequence). This CDR3 is built from 13 residues. The CDR3 coding sequence is TGTGCTAGCAGCACTATTGGCGGGGGAACCCAGTACTTC. This codes for CASSTIGGGTQYF.

The chain is built from TRBV27 and TRBJ1-5; TRBD1 is a possible D gene (6 bases). This CDR3 contains 16 residues. V was clipped by 5 bases and J by 6 bases, with 20 bases between them. CDR1 MNHEY and CDR2 SMNVEV come from the germline V gene (reference sequence). The CDR3 DNA reads TGTGCCAGCAGTCCAACCAAACAGGGTTGGGGTCAGCCCCAGCATTTT. Translation: CASSPTKQGWGQPQHF.

The chain has TRBV5-5 and TRBJ1-1; D ambiguous. This CDR3 comprises 16 residues. V was pared by 0 bases and J by 1 base, with 13 bases between. Germline V CDR1 and CDR2: SGHKS, YYEKEE (reference sequence). CDR3: CASSLGGPHSNTEAFF. CDR3 DNA sequence: TGTGCCAGCAGCTTGGGTGGGCCCCATTCGAACACTGAAGCTTTCTTT. The full variable domain, rest sourced from reference TRBV5-5 and TRBJ1-1, is DAGVTQSPTHLIKTRGQQVTLRCSPISGHKSVSWYQQVLGQGPQFIFQYYEKEERGRGNFPDRFSARQFPNYSSELNVNALLLGDSALYLCASSLGGPHSNTEAFFGQGTRLTVV.